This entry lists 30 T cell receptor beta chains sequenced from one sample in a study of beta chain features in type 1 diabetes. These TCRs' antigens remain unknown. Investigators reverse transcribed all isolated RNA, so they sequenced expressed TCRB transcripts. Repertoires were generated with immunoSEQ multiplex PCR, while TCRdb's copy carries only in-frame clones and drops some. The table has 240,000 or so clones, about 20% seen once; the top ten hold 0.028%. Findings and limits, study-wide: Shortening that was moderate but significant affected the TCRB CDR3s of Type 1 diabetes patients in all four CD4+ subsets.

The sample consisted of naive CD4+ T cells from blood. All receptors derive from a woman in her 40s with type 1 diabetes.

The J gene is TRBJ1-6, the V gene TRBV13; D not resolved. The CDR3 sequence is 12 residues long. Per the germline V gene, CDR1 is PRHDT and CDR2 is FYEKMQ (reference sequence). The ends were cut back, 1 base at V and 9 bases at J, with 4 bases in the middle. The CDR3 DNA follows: TGTGCCAGCAGCTTAGACAGTTCACCCCTCCACTTT. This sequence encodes CASSLDSSPLHF.

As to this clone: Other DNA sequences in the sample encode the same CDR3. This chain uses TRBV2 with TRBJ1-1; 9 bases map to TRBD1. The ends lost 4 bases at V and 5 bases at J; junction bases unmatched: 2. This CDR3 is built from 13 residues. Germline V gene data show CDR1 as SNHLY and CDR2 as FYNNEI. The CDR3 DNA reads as TGTGCCAGCAGTGGACAGGGGGGGACTGAAGCTTTCTTT. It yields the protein CASSGQGGTEAFF.

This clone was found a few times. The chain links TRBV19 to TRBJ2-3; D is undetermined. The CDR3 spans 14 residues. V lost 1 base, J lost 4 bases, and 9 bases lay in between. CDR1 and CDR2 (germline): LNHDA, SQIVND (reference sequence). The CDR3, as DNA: TGTGCCAGTAGTATAGGCGCGGCGTCAGATACGCAGTATTTT. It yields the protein CASSIGAASDTQYF.

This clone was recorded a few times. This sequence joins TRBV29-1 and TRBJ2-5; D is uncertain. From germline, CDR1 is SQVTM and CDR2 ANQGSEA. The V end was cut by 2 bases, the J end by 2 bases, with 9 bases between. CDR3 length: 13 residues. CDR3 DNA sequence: TGCAGCGTTGAACGTCTTCTGCAAGAGACCCAGTACTTC. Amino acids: CSVERLLQETQYF.

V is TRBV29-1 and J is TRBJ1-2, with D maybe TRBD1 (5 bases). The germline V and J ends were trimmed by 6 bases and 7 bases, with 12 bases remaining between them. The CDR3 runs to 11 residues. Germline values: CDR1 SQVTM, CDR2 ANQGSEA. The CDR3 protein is CSVSEGAGYTF. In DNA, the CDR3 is TGCAGCGTCTCTGAAGGGGCTGGCTACACCTTC. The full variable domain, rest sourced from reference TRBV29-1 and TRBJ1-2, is SAVISQKPSRDICQRGTSLTIQCQVDSQVTMMFWYRQQPGQSLTLIATANQGSEATYESGFVIDKFPISRPNLTFSTLTVSNMSPEDSSIYLCSVSEGAGYTFGSGTRLTVV.

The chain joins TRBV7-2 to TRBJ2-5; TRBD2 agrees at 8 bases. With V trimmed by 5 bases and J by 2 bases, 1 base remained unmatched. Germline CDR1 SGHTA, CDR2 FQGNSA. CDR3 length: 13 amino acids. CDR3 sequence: CASSRGGQETQYF. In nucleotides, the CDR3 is TGTGCCAGCAGCCGGGGGGGGCAAGAGACCCAGTACTTC.

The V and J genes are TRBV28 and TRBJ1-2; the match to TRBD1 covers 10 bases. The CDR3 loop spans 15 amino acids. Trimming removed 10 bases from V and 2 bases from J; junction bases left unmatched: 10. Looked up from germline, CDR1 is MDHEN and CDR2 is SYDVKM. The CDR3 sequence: CATHSRDRGNYGYTF. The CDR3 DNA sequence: TGTGCCACCCACTCGAGGGACAGGGGAAACTATGGCTACACCTTC.

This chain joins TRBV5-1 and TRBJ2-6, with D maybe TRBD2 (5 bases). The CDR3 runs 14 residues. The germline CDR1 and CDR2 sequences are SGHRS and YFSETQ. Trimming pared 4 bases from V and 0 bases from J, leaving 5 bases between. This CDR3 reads CASSRDSGANVLTF. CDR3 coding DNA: TGCGCCAGCAGCCGGGACTCTGGGGCCAACGTCCTGACTTTC.

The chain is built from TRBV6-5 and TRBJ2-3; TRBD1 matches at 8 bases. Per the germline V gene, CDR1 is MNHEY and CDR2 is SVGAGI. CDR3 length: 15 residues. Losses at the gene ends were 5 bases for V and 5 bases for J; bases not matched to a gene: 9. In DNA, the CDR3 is TGTGCCAGCAGTCGACAGGGGTATTTTGGAGATACGCAGTATTTT. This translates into CASSRQGYFGDTQYF.

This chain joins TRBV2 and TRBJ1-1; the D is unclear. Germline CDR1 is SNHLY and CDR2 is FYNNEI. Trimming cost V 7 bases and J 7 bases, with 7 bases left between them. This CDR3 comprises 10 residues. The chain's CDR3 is CASTRGEAFF. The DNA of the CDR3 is TGTGCCAGCACACGGGGTGAAGCTTTCTTT.

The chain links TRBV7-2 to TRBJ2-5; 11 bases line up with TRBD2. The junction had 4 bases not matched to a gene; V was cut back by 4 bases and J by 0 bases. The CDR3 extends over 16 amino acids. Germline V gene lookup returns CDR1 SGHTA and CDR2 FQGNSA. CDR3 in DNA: TGTGCCAGCAGCTCGGGACTAGCGGATCACCAAGAGACCCAGTACTTC. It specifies CASSSGLADHQETQYF.

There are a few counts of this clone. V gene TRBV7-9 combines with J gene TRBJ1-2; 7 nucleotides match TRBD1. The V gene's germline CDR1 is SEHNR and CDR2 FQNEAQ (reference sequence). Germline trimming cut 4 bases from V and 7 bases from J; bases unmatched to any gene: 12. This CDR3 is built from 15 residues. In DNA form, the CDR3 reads TGTGCCAGCAGCTCGATCAGGGGGAGAGTCGGTGGCTACACCTTC. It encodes CASSSIRGRVGGYTF.

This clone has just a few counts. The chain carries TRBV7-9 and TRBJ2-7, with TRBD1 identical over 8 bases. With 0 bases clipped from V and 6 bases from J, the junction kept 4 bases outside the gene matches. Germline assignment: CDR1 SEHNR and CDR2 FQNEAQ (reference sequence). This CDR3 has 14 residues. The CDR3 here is CASSLAGQAGEQYF. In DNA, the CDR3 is TGTGCCAGCAGCTTAGCGGGACAGGCAGGCGAGCAGTACTTC.

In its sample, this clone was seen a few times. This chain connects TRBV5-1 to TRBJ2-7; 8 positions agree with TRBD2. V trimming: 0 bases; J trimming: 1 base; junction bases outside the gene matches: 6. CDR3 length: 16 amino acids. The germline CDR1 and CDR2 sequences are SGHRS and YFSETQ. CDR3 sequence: CASSLVGGASSYEQYF. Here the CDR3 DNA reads TGCGCCAGCAGCTTGGTCGGGGGGGCGAGTTCCTACGAGCAGTACTTC.

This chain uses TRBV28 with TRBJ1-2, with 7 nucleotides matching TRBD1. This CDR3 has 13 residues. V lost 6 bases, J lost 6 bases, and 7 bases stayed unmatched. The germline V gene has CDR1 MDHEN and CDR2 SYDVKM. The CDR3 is CASRPGQENGYTF. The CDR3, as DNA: TGTGCCAGCAGGCCCGGACAGGAGAATGGCTACACCTTC.

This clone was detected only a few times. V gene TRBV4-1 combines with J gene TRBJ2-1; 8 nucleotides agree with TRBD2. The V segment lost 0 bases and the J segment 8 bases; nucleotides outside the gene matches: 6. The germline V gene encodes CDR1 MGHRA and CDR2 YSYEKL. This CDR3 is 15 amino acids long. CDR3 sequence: CASSQDLGGRYEQFF. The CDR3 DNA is TGCGCCAGCAGCCAAGATTTGGGCGGGAGGTATGAGCAGTTCTTC.

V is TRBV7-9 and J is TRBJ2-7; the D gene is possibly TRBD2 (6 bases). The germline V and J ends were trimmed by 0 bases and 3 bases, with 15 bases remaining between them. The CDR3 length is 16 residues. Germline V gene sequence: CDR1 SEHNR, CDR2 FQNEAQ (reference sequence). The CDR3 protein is CASSLAVGGTFYEQYF. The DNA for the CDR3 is TGTGCCAGCAGCTTAGCCGTAGGAGGGACTTTCTACGAGCAGTACTTC.

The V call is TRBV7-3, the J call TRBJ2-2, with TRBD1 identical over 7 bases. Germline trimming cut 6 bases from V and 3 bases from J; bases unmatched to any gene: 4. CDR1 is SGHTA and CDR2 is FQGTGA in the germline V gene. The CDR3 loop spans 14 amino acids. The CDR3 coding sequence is TGTGCCAGCAGGGAAACAGGGGACACCGGGGAGCTGTTTTTT. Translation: CASRETGDTGELFF.

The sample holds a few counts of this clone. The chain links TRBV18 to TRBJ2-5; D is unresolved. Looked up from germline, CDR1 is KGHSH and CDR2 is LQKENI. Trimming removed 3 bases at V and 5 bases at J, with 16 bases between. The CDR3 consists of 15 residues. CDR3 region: CASSPYVADLETQYF. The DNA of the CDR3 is TGTGCCAGCTCACCCTACGTCGCCGATTTGGAGACCCAGTACTTC. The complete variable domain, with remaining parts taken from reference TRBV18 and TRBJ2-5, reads NAGVMQNPRHLVRRRGQEARLRCSPMKGHSHVYWYRQLPEEGLKFMVYLQKENIIDESGMPKERFSAEFPKEGPSILRIQQVVRGDSAAYFCASSPYVADLETQYFGPGTRLLVL.

DNA for the CDR3: TGCGCCAGCAGCTTGTCCGGTACGAACACTGAAGCTTTCTTT. Translated, it gives CASSLSGTNTEAFF. The chain couples TRBV5-1 to TRBJ1-1; D is uncertain. V lost 1 base and J 1 base, leaving 8 bases between the germline ends. Per the germline V gene, CDR1 is SGHRS and CDR2 is YFSETQ. CDR3 length equals 14 residues.

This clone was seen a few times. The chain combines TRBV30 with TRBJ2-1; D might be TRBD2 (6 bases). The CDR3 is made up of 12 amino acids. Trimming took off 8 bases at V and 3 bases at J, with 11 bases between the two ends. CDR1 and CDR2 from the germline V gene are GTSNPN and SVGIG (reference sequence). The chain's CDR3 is CAGDFNYNEQFF. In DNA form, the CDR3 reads TGTGCCGGGGACTTCAACTACAATGAGCAGTTCTTC.

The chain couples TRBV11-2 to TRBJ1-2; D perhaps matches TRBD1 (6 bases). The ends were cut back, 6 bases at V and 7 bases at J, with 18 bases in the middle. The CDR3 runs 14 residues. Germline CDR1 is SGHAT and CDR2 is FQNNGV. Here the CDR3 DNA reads TGTGCCAGCAGTCCCCGACCCCAAGGGGGTGGCTACACCTTC. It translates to CASSPRPQGGGYTF.

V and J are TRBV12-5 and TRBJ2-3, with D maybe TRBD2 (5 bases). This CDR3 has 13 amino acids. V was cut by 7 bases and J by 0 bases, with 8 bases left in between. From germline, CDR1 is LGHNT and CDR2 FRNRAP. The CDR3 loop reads CASAPGSTDTQYF. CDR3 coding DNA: TGTGCTAGTGCGCCGGGGAGCACAGATACGCAGTATTTT.

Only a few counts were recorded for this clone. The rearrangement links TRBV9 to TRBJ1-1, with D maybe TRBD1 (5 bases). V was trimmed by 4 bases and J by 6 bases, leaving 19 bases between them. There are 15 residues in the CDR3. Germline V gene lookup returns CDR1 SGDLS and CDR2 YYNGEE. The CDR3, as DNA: TGTGCCAGCAGCTCAGGGTTTCAGACCTCCGCTGAAGCTTTCTTT. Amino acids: CASSSGFQTSAEAFF.

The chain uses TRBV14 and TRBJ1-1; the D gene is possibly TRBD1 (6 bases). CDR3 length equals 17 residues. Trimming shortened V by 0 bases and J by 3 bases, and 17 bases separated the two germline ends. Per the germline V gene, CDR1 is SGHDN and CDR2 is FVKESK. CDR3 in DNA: TGTGCCAGCAGCCAAGACGTGGGATACAGGGTGCACACTGAAGCTTTCTTT. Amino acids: CASSQDVGYRVHTEAFF.

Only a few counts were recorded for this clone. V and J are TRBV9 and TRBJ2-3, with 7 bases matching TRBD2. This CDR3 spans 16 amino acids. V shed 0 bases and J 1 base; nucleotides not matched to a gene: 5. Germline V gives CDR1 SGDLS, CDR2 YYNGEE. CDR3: CASSVEAGVGTDTQYF. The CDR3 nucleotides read TGTGCCAGCAGCGTAGAGGCGGGGGTAGGCACAGATACGCAGTATTTT. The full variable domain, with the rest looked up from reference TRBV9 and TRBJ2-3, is DSGVTQTPKHLITATGQRVTLRCSPRSGDLSVYWYQQSLDQGLQFLIQYYNGEERAKGNILERFSAQQFPDLHSELNLSSLELGDSALYFCASSVEAGVGTDTQYFGPGTRLTVL.

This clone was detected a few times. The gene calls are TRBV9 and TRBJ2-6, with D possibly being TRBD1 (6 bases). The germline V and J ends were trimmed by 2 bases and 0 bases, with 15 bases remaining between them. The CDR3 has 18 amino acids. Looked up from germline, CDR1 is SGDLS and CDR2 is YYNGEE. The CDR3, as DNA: TGTGCCAGCAGCGTCTCCCAGGGGTCCTTCTCTGGGGCCAACGTCCTGACTTTC. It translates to CASSVSQGSFSGANVLTF. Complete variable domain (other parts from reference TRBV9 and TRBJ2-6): DSGVTQTPKHLITATGQRVTLRCSPRSGDLSVYWYQQSLDQGLQFLIQYYNGEERAKGNILERFSAQQFPDLHSELNLSSLELGDSALYFCASSVSQGSFSGANVLTFGAGSRLTVL.

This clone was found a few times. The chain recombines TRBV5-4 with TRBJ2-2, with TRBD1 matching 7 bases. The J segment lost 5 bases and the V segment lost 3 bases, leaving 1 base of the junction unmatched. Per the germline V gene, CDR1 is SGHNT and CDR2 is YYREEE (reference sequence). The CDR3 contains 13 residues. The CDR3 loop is CASSWTGTGELFF. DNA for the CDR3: TGTGCCAGCAGCTGGACAGGTACCGGGGAGCTGTTTTTT.

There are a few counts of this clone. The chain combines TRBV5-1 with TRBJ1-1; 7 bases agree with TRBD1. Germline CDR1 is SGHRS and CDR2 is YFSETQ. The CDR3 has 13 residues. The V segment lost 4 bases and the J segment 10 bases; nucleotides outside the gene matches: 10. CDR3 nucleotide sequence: TGCGCCAGCAGCCCGGGACAGACTCACGGAGCTTTCTTT. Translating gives CASSPGQTHGAFF.

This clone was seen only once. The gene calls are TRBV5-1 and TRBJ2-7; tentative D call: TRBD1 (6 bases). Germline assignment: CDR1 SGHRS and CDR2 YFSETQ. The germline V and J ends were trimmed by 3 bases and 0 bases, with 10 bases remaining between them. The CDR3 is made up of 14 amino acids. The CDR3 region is CASSSRGSSYEQYF. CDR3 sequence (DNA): TGCGCCAGCAGCTCCAGGGGTAGCTCCTACGAGCAGTACTTC.